The next 20 T cell receptor beta chains were all read from a single sample in a study of OX40 agonist ivuxolimab in advanced cancers. The repertoire was sequenced with immunoSEQ multiplex PCR; TCRdb's copy has only in-frame clones and lacks some. The sample contains roughly 35,000 clones, roughly 80% of which appear only once. The specimen comprised CD4+ or CD8+ T cells sorted from blood, sampled in a trial of the OX40 agonist ivuxolimab. Receptors originate from an adult with an advanced solid tumor such as melanoma, head and neck, liver or kidney cancer.

This sequence joins TRBV2 and TRBJ2-7, with TRBD1 as a possible D gene (6 bases). The CDR3 loop spans 13 amino acids. The germline CDR1 and CDR2 sequences are SNHLY and FYNNEI. Deletions cut 3 bases from V and 12 bases from J, with 18 bases between. CDR3 loop: CASSESWGQDRYF. The DNA for the CDR3 is TGTGCCAGCAGTGAGTCTTGGGGGCAGGATCGGTACTTC.

The table lists this clone with a count of one. CDR3 coding DNA: TGTGCCAGCAGCTTAGGGGGTTCGGACAATGAAAAACTGTTTTTT. Translated: CASSLGGSDNEKLFF. The V gene is TRBV7-9, the J gene TRBJ1-4; D is unresolved. The V end was cut by 1 base, the J end by 5 bases, with 11 bases between. This CDR3 comprises 15 residues. Germline V CDR1 and CDR2: SEHNR, FQNEAQ (reference sequence).

This clone ranks as medium-sized (0.01 to 0.1%). The genes are TRBV19 and TRBJ2-3; 15 bases line up with TRBD2. The CDR3 runs 18 residues. The J segment lost 0 bases and the V segment lost 3 bases, leaving 4 bases of the junction unmatched. Per germline, CDR1 LNHDA and CDR2 SQIVND (reference sequence). CDR3 nucleotide sequence: TGTGCCAGTAGTATCGGACTAGCGGGGGGGCCTAGCACAGATACGCAGTATTTT. Protein sequence: CASSIGLAGGPSTDTQYF.

This sequence joins TRBV18 and TRBJ2-7; D is unclear. V lost 6 bases and J lost 7, with 16 bases in between. The CDR3 sequence is 13 residues long. Germline V gives CDR1 KGHSH, CDR2 LQKENI. The CDR3 region is CASSPLAPTEQYF. As DNA, the CDR3 is TGTGCCAGCTCGCCCCTGGCGCCTACGGAGCAGTACTTC.

The chain recombines TRBV6-5 with TRBJ1-1, with TRBD1 identical over 7 bases. The V gene end was trimmed by 7 bases and the J gene end by 2 bases; junction bases not matched to a gene: 7. Germline V lookup: CDR1 MNHEY, CDR2 SVGAGI. This CDR3 has 14 amino acids. The CDR3 sequence is CASNPYRGNTEAFF. In DNA form, the CDR3 reads TGTGCCAGCAACCCTTACAGGGGTAACACTGAAGCTTTCTTT.

This chain uses TRBV4-1 with TRBJ1-2; possible D gene TRBD1, 6 bases. V lost 1 base, J lost 3 bases, and 15 bases lay in between. The CDR3 runs to 16 residues. The germline gives CDR1 MGHRA, CDR2 YSYEKL. CDR3 in amino acids: CASSQGAGGADYGYTF. CDR3 nucleotides: TGCGCCAGCAGCCAAGGGGCGGGGGGCGCGGACTATGGCTACACCTTC.

V is TRBV18 and J is TRBJ1-3; perhaps TRBD1 as D (6 bases). The length of the CDR3 is 16 residues. The germline CDR1 and CDR2 sequences are KGHSH and LQKENI. V was clipped by 0 bases and J by 4 bases, with 13 bases between them. The CDR3 region has the DNA TGTGCCAGCTCACCACCAGGGGGACCGAAAGGAAACACCATATATTTT. Protein sequence: CASSPPGGPKGNTIYF.

The rearrangement links TRBV28 to TRBJ2-3; possibly TRBD1 for D (6 bases). The CDR3 is made up of 14 amino acids. Trimming stripped 10 bases from V and 2 bases from J, with 16 bases between. The germline V gene encodes CDR1 MDHEN and CDR2 SYDVKM. The CDR3 nucleotides read TGTGCCATATCGGACAGTCTTGTCACAGATACGCAGTATTTT. It yields the protein CAISDSLVTDTQYF.

This chain links TRBV6-8 with TRBJ1-1; TRBD1 matches at 7 bases. The V and J ends lost 7 bases and 4 bases, in that order; junction bases with no gene match: 12. CDR1 and CDR2 from the germline V gene are MNHGY and SAAAGT. CDR3 size: 15 residues. The CDR3, as DNA: TGTGCCAGCACCCCGGGACAGACCCCGGCCACTGAAGCTTTCTTT. As protein: CASTPGQTPATEAFF.

The rearrangement links TRBV4-1 to TRBJ1-4; 8 bases are a match to TRBD1. V shed 4 bases, J shed 8 bases, and the junction held 6 bases outside the gene matches. This CDR3 region has 14 residues. CDR1 MGHRA and CDR2 YSYEKL come from the germline V gene. CDR3 loop: CASSLRQGNEKLFF. The CDR3 DNA reads as TGCGCCAGCAGCCTCCGACAGGGGAACGAAAAACTGTTTTTT.

The chain carries TRBV28 and TRBJ2-7; a weak D match, TRBD1 (5 bases). Germline CDR1 reads MDHEN; CDR2 reads SYDVKM. V lost 8 bases, J lost 0 bases, and 11 bases lay in between. The CDR3 length is 13 residues. The CDR3 sequence: CASGRQSSYEQYF. The CDR3 coding sequence is TGTGCCAGCGGCCGACAGAGCTCCTACGAGCAGTACTTC. Together with reference TRBV28 and TRBJ2-7, the CDR3 gives the full variable domain: DVKVTQSSRYLVKRTGEKVFLECVQDMDHENMFWYRQDPGLGLRLIYFSYDVKMKEKGDIPEGYSVSREKKERFSLILESASTNQTSMYLCASGRQSSYEQYFGPGTRLTVT.

The chain recombines TRBV5-1 with TRBJ2-1, with 11 bases matching TRBD1. Trimming at V came to 4 bases and at J to 9 bases, leaving 3 bases not matched to a gene. CDR1 is SGHRS, CDR2 YFSETQ, per germline. The length of the CDR3 is 13 residues. CDR3 region: CASSPGQGVEQFF. CDR3 coding DNA: TGCGCCAGCAGCCCGGGACAGGGGGTTGAGCAGTTCTTC.

The CDR3 sequence: CASSLTGGEQYF. The CDR3 coding sequence is TGCGCCAGCAGCTTAACAGGGGGCGAGCAGTACTTC. The chain has TRBV5-1 and TRBJ2-7, with 8 positions matching TRBD1. The CDR3 loop spans 12 amino acids. Germline CDR1 and CDR2: SGHRS and YFSETQ. V gave up 2 bases and J gave up 6 bases; unmatched junction bases: 1. The full variable domain, completed using reference TRBV5-1 and TRBJ2-7, is KAGVTQTPRYLIKTRGQQVTLSCSPISGHRSVSWYQQTPGQGLQFLFEYFSETQRNKGNFPGRFSGRQFSNSRSEMNVSTLELGDSALYLCASSLTGGEQYFGPGTRLTVT.

The V and J genes are TRBV28 and TRBJ1-6, with D tentatively TRBD1 (5 bases). The CDR3 totals 15 residues. The V and J ends lost 4 bases and 6 bases respectively, with 13 bases between them. Germline CDR1 is MDHEN and CDR2 is SYDVKM. The CDR3 region is CASSSWDRTNSPLHF. The CDR3 region has the DNA TGTGCCAGCAGTTCTTGGGACCGGACTAATTCACCCCTCCACTTT.

The CDR3 nucleotides are TGTGCTAGTGGTCGGGACAAGCGCACAGATACGCAGTATTTT. Encoded protein: CASGRDKRTDTQYF. The V and J genes are TRBV12-5 and TRBJ2-3; the D gene is possibly TRBD1 (6 bases). Trimming took 5 bases from V and 1 from J, leaving 10 bases between them. The CDR3 length is 14 residues. Germline V gene data show CDR1 as LGHNT and CDR2 as FRNRAP.

By proportion, this clone is medium-sized. The rearrangement uses TRBV30 and TRBJ1-1; D call uncertain. Germline CDR1 and CDR2: GTSNPN and SVGIG (reference sequence). V lost 3 bases and J lost 1, with 0 bases in between. The CDR3 covers 10 residues. The CDR3 protein is CAWRNTEAFF. The CDR3 bases are TGTGCCTGGAGGAACACTGAAGCTTTCTTT.

This clone has just a few counts. V is TRBV21-1 and J is TRBJ2-5; TRBD2, as called in the table, went unchecked against the DNA. The J call is uncertain, as TRBJ2-7 better fits the DNA end. TRBV21-1 is deemed a pseudogene. This CDR3 contains 16 residues. In DNA form, the CDR3 reads TGTGCCAGCAGCAAAGCTGAGGGATTTGTCTCCTACGAGCAGTACTTC. Amino acids: CASSKAEGFVSYEQYF.

The chain combines TRBV6-5 with TRBJ2-5, with D tentatively TRBD1 (6 bases). Trimming removed 1 base from V and 1 base from J, with 13 bases in between. The germline V gene has CDR1 MNHEY and CDR2 SVGAGI. The CDR3 runs 16 residues. The DNA for the CDR3 is TGTGCCAGCAGTTACTACCGTTTGACAGGCCAAGAGACCCAGTACTTC. This sequence encodes CASSYYRLTGQETQYF.

This clone was counted only a few times. The V gene is TRBV28, the J gene TRBJ2-7; TRBD1 agrees at 9 bases. Germline values: CDR1 MDHEN, CDR2 SYDVKM. The CDR3 totals 14 residues. V was pared by 7 bases and J by 2 bases, with 6 bases of the junction left unmatched. The CDR3 spells CASTYRQGAYEQYF. CDR3 coding DNA: TGTGCCAGCACCTATCGACAGGGGGCCTACGAGCAGTACTTC. Full variable domain (missing parts from reference TRBV28 and TRBJ2-7): DVKVTQSSRYLVKRTGEKVFLECVQDMDHENMFWYRQDPGLGLRLIYFSYDVKMKEKGDIPEGYSVSREKKERFSLILESASTNQTSMYLCASTYRQGAYEQYFGPGTRLTVT.

Here the CDR3 reads CATSNRDTFNYGYTF. As DNA, the CDR3 is TGTGCCACCAGCAACCGGGACACGTTTAACTATGGCTACACCTTC. The genes are TRBV15 and TRBJ1-2, with a tentative D call TRBD1 (6 bases). Trimming stripped 4 bases from V and 1 base from J, with 13 bases between. Germline V gives CDR1 LNHNV, CDR2 YYDKDF (reference sequence). The CDR3 runs 15 residues.